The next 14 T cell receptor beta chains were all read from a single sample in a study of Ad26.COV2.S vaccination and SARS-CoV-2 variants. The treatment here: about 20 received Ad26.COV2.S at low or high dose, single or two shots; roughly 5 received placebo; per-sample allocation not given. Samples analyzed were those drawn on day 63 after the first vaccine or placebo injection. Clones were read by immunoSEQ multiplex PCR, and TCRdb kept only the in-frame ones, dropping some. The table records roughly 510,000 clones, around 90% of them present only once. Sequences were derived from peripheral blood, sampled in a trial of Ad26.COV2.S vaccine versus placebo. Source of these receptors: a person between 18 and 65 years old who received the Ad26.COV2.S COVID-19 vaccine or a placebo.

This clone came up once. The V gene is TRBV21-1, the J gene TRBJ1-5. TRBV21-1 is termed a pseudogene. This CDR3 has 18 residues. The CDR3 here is CASSKVSRILGSGQPQHF. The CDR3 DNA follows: TGTGCCAGCAGCAAAGTGTCAAGGATATTAGGATCGGGTCAGCCCCAGCATTTT.

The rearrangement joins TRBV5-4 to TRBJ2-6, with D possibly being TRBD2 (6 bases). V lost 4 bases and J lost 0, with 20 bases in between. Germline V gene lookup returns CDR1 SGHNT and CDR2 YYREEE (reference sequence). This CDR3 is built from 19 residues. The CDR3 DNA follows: TGTGCCAGCAGCACTGGGGGGATCATTGGGATCTCTGGGGCCAACGTCCTGACTTTC. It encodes CASSTGGIIGISGANVLTF.

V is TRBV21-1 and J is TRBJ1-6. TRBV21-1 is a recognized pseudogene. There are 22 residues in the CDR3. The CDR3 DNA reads TGTGCCAGCAGCAATTTCTCTGGAATGGGGGTCTCCCCGTGTCGTGCTAATTCACCCCTCCACTTT. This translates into CASSNFSGMGVSPCRANSPLHF.

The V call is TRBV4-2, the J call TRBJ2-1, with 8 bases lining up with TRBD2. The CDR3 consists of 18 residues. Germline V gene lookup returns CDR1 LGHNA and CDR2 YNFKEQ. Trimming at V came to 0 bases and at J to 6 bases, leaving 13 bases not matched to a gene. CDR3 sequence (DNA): TGTGCCAGCAGCCAAGACCCGCGAGGAGCGGGAGTGGGCAATGAGCAGTTCTTC. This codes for CASSQDPRGAGVGNEQFF.

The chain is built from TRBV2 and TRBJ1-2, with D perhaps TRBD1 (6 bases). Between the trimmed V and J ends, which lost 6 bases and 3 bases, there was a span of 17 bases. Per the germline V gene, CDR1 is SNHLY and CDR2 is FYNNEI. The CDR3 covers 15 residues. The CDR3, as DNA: TGTGCCAGCAGCAAAACCCTCAGGACAGACTATGGCTACACCTTC. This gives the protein CASSKTLRTDYGYTF.

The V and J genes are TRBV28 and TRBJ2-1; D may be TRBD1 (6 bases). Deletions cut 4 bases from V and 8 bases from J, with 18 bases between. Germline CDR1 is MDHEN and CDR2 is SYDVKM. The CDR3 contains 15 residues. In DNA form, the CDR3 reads TGTGCCAGCAGTTCTAACAGGGTAAATCTGGATGAGCAGTTCTTC. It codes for CASSSNRVNLDEQFF.

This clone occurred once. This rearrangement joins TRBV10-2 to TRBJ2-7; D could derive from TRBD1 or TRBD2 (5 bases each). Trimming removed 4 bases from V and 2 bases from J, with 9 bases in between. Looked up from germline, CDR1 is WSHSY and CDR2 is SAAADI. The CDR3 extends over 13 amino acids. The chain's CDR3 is CASSGVGAYEQYF. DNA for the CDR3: TGCGCCAGCAGTGGGGTGGGGGCCTACGAGCAGTACTTC.

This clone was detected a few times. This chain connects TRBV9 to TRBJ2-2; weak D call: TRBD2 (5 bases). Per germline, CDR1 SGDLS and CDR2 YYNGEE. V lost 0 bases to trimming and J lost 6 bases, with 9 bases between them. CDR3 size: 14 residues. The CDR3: CASSVAGLPGELFF. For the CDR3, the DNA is TGTGCCAGCAGCGTAGCAGGACTGCCCGGGGAGCTGTTTTTT.

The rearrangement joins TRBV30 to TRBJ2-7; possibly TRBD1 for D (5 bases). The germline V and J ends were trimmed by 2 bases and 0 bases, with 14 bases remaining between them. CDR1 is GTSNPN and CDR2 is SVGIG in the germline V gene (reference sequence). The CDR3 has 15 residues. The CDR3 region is CAWSFRTSSSYEQYF. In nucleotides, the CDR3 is TGTGCCTGGAGTTTTAGGACAAGTAGCTCCTACGAGCAGTACTTC.

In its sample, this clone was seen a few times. CDR3 amino acids: CASSPRRTGGGQPQHF. The CDR3 DNA sequence: TGTGCCAGCAGTCCTCGCCGGACAGGGGGAGGGCAGCCCCAGCATTTT. This chain joins TRBV28 and TRBJ1-5; 10 bases fit TRBD1. Germline-derived CDR1 and CDR2 are MDHEN and SYDVKM. The CDR3 has 16 amino acids. V lost 5 bases, J lost 7 bases, and 11 bases stayed unmatched.

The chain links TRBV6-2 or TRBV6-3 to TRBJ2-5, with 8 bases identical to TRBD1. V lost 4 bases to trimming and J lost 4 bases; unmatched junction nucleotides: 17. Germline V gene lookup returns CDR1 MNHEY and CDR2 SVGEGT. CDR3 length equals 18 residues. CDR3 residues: CASSSLAWTGTGGETQYF. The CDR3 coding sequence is TGTGCCAGCAGTTCTCTCGCCTGGACAGGGACAGGAGGAGAGACCCAGTACTTC.

This chain's CDR3 is CASSKGKGDRGRFSNEQFF. CDR3 nucleotides: TGTGCCAGCAGCAAAGGAAAGGGGGACAGGGGGCGGTTCAGCAATGAGCAGTTCTTC. The chain has TRBV21-1 and TRBJ2-1; the DNA was not compared with TRBD1, the D call given in the table. TRBV21-1 is deemed a pseudogene. This CDR3 is 19 amino acids long.

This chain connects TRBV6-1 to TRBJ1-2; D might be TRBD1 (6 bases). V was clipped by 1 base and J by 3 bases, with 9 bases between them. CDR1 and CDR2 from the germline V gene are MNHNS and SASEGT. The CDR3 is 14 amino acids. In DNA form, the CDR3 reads TGTGCCAGCAGTGAAGTGGGGGGCCACTATGGCTACACCTTC. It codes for CASSEVGGHYGYTF.

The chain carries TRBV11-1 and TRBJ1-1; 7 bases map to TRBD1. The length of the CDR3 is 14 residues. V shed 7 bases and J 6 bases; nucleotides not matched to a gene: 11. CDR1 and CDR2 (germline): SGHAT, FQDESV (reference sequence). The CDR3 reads CASTWTGQNPEAFF. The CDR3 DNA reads TGTGCCAGCACCTGGACAGGACAGAATCCTGAAGCTTTCTTT.